A selection of T cell receptor beta chains follows, all from one sample in a study of T cell responses to AZD1222 COVID-19 vaccine. Sequenced by immunoSEQ multiplex PCR; TCRdb stores in-frame clones only, minus some. In the table there are 140,000 to 150,000 clones, about 93% of which are singletons. The specimen comprised peripheral blood, sampled on day 0 of AZD1222 vaccination. The receptors derive from an adult in good health. CDR3s include the opening cysteine and the closing phenylalanine or tryptophan. The D gene is left open where the match is weak. A row's size may be missing; if present it is once, few, many or a size class.

CDR3nt: TGTGCCAGTAGTATCGGGAGTGTCATAAACATTCAGTACTTC
CDR3aa: CASSIGSVINIQYF
d_gene: .
abundance: once
v_gene: TRBV19
j_gene: TRBJ2-4

CDR3nt: TGTGCCAGCAGCTCCGATCTAGCCAAAAACATTCAGTACTTC
CDR3aa: CASSSDLAKNIQYF
d_gene: .
abundance: .
v_gene: TRBV11-1
j_gene: TRBJ2-4

CDR3nt: TGTGCCAGCAGTTTAAACGGAAAAGAGACCCAGTACTTC
CDR3aa: CASSLNGKETQYF
d_gene: .
abundance: .
v_gene: TRBV27
j_gene: TRBJ2-5

CDR3nt: TGTGCCAGCAGTTTAGGGACAGGGGAAAATGAGCAGTTCTTC
CDR3aa: CASSLGTGENEQFF
d_gene: TRBD1
abundance: .
v_gene: TRBV28
j_gene: TRBJ2-1

CDR3nt: TGCGCCAGCAGCCAAGTGCGGGGGGAAAAACTGTTTTTT
CDR3aa: CASSQVRGEKLFF
d_gene: .
abundance: .
v_gene: TRBV4-1
j_gene: TRBJ1-4

CDR3nt: TGTGCCAGTAGTATAGAGGTTGAAGCTTTCTTT
CDR3aa: CASSIEVEAFF
d_gene: .
abundance: .
v_gene: TRBV19
j_gene: TRBJ1-1

CDR3nt: TGTGCCAGCAGTGTTAGGGCGCGGGGGAGCTCCTACAATGAGCAGTTCTTC
CDR3aa: CASSVRARGSSYNEQFF
d_gene: TRBD2
abundance: .
v_gene: TRBV14
j_gene: TRBJ2-1

CDR3nt: TGTGCCAGCAGTCCCCGGACAGGGGACGCCGGAAACACCATATATTTT
CDR3aa: CASSPRTGDAGNTIYF
d_gene: TRBD1
abundance: .
v_gene: TRBV5-6
j_gene: TRBJ1-3

CDR3nt: TGTGCCAGCAGCTTAAGGCTAGCGGGAGACACAGATGAGCAGTTCTTC
CDR3aa: CASSLRLAGDTDEQFF
d_gene: TRBD2
abundance: .
v_gene: TRBV7-9
j_gene: TRBJ2-1

CDR3nt: TGTGCCAGCAGCGCCGACAGGGCGGGCGGCTACACCTTC
CDR3aa: CASSADRAGGYTF
d_gene: TRBD1
abundance: .
v_gene: TRBV6-5
j_gene: TRBJ1-2

CDR3nt: TGTGCCTGGAGTGGGGGGACAGCCACTGAAGCTTTCTTT
CDR3aa: CAWSGGTATEAFF
d_gene: TRBD1
abundance: .
v_gene: TRBV30
j_gene: TRBJ1-1

CDR3nt: TGCGCCAGCAGCCCCTCGACAGGGGAGGACTATGGCTACACCTTC
CDR3aa: CASSPSTGEDYGYTF
d_gene: TRBD1
abundance: .
v_gene: TRBV4-1
j_gene: TRBJ1-2

CDR3nt: TGTGCCTGGAGTGTACTCGGACAGGGTTTTGGCTACACCTTC
CDR3aa: CAWSVLGQGFGYTF
d_gene: TRBD1
abundance: .
v_gene: TRBV30
j_gene: TRBJ1-2

CDR3nt: TGTGCCTGGAGTCCTTCCAATCACCCCTACAATGAGCAGTTCTTC
CDR3aa: CAWSPSNHPYNEQFF
d_gene: .
abundance: .
v_gene: TRBV30
j_gene: TRBJ2-1

CDR3nt: TGTGCCAGCAGTGAAAAGTCACCCCTCCACTTT
CDR3aa: CASSEKSPLHF
d_gene: .
abundance: .
v_gene: TRBV6-1
j_gene: TRBJ1-6

CDR3nt: TGCGCCAGCAGTGGTTTTCCAACGGGCCCCGTGCAGTACTTC
CDR3aa: CASSGFPTGPVQYF
d_gene: .
abundance: .
v_gene: TRBV10-1
j_gene: TRBJ2-7

CDR3nt: TGTGCCAGTATACTTGGCAATGAGCAGTTCTTC
CDR3aa: CASILGNEQFF
d_gene: .
abundance: once
v_gene: TRBV19
j_gene: TRBJ2-1

CDR3nt: TGTGCCAGCAGACAGGGGGCGCGGAACGAGCAGTACTTC
CDR3aa: CASRQGARNEQYF
d_gene: TRBD1
abundance: .
v_gene: TRBV28
j_gene: TRBJ2-7

CDR3nt: TGTGCCACCAGCAGCGACAAGTACCAAGAGACCCAGTACTTC
CDR3aa: CATSSDKYQETQYF
d_gene: .
abundance: .
v_gene: TRBV15
j_gene: TRBJ2-5

CDR3nt: TGCGCCAGCAGCCGGACCGGGACTAGCGCAGATACGCAGTATTTT
CDR3aa: CASSRTGTSADTQYF
d_gene: TRBD2
abundance: .
v_gene: TRBV4-1
j_gene: TRBJ2-3

CDR3nt: TGCGCCAGCACCCTCTCGGGGGGACTAGCGGACAATGAGCAGTTCTTC
CDR3aa: CASTLSGGLADNEQFF
d_gene: TRBD2
abundance: .
v_gene: TRBV5-1
j_gene: TRBJ2-1

CDR3nt: TGCGCCAGCAGCCTGACTAGCGGAGCCTACAATGAGCAGTTCTTC
CDR3aa: CASSLTSGAYNEQFF
d_gene: TRBD2
abundance: .
v_gene: TRBV4-1
j_gene: TRBJ2-1

CDR3nt: TGCAGCGTGGAGGGGACAGGGCGGCACAATGAGCAGTTCTTC
CDR3aa: CSVEGTGRHNEQFF
d_gene: TRBD1
abundance: .
v_gene: TRBV29-1
j_gene: TRBJ2-1

CDR3nt: TGTGCCAGCAGCCAAGAGCGGGACTATGGCTACACCTTC
CDR3aa: CASSQERDYGYTF
d_gene: .
abundance: .
v_gene: TRBV3-1/TRBV3-2
j_gene: TRBJ1-2

CDR3nt: TGTGCCAGCAGTGAAGCGAGCCAGCCTCGCAATCAGCCCCAGCATTTT
CDR3aa: CASSEASQPRNQPQHF
d_gene: .
abundance: .
v_gene: TRBV6-1
j_gene: TRBJ1-5

CDR3nt: TGTGCCACCAGTGACGCCCGGGACAGAGATAACACTGAAGCTTTCTTT
CDR3aa: CATSDARDRDNTEAFF
d_gene: TRBD1
abundance: .
v_gene: TRBV24-1
j_gene: TRBJ1-1

CDR3nt: TGTGCCTGGACAAGGGGAAGTGAAAACACCATATATTTT
CDR3aa: CAWTRGSENTIYF
d_gene: .
abundance: .
v_gene: TRBV30
j_gene: TRBJ1-3